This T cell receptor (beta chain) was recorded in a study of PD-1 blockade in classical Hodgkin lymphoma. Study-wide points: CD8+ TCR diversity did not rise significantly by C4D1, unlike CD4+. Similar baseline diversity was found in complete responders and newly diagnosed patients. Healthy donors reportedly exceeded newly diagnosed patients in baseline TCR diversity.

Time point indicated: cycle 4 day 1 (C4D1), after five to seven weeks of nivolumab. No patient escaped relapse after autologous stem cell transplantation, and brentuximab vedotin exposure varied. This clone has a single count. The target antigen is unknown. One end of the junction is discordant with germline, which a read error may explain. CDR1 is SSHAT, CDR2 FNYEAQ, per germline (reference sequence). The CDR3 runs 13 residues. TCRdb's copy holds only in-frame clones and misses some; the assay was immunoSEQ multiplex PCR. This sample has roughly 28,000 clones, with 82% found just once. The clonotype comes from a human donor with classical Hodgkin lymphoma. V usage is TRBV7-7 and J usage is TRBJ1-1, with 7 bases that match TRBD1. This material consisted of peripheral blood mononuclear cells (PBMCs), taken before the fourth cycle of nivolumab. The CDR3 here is CASSLDRDTEAFF. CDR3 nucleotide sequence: TGTGCTAGCAGCTTAGACAGGGATACTGAAGCTTTCTTT.